These 5 T cell receptor beta chains came from one sample sequenced in a study of control samples from healthy donors and cancer patients. The data were produced by immunoSEQ multiplex PCR, yet TCRdb's version contains in-frame clones alone and is incomplete. The sample records 100,000 to 150,000 clones, about 89% being singletons. The material sequenced was blood. The receptors come from a woman aged 18-30 years in good health.

The chain is built from TRBV29-1 and TRBJ1-2; 9 bases map to TRBD1. The CDR3 runs 13 residues. From germline, CDR1 is SQVTM and CDR2 ANQGSEA. V lost 4 bases to trimming and J lost 4 bases; unmatched junction nucleotides: 4. DNA of the CDR3: TGCAGCGTTGGGATGACAGGGGGCTATGGCTACACCTTC. Translation gives CSVGMTGGYGYTF.

The chain is built from TRBV6-5 and TRBJ2-7; possibly TRBD2 for D (6 bases). There are 14 residues in the CDR3. The germline V gene has CDR1 MNHEY and CDR2 SVGAGI. Trimming shortened V by 2 bases and J by 2 bases, and 10 bases separated the two germline ends. Written as DNA, the CDR3 is TGTGCCAGCAGTTACGCGGCGGGGACCTACGAGCAGTACTTC. Translated, it gives CASSYAAGTYEQYF.

This clone appeared once. This chain connects TRBV30 to TRBJ2-3; 7 positions match TRBD2. This CDR3 has 13 amino acids. Per germline, CDR1 GTSNPN and CDR2 SVGIG (reference sequence). V shed 2 bases, J shed 5 bases, and the junction held 4 bases outside the gene matches. The CDR3 nucleotides are TGTGCCTGGAGTATAGGGAGGGGAGATACGCAGTATTTT. It codes for CAWSIGRGDTQYF.

The chain has TRBV7-2 and TRBJ2-2; 12 positions agree with TRBD2. The V segment lost 5 bases and the J segment 5 bases; nucleotides outside the gene matches: 9. Germline V lookup: CDR1 SGHTA, CDR2 FQGNSA. This CDR3 region has 17 residues. The CDR3 DNA is TGTGCCAGCAGCCCTTGGTCTAGCGGGGGGGCTACCGGGGAGCTGTTTTTT. Translating it yields CASSPWSSGGATGELFF.

The V gene is TRBV7-9, the J gene TRBJ2-1, with 7 bases aligning to TRBD2. V lost 7 bases to trimming and J lost 0 bases; unmatched junction nucleotides: 15. Germline CDR1 is SEHNR and CDR2 is FQNEAQ (reference sequence). This CDR3 is 18 amino acids long. CDR3 residues: CASTPMGGPSSSYNEQFF. The DNA of the CDR3 is TGTGCCAGCACCCCGATGGGAGGGCCCTCGAGCTCCTACAATGAGCAGTTCTTC.